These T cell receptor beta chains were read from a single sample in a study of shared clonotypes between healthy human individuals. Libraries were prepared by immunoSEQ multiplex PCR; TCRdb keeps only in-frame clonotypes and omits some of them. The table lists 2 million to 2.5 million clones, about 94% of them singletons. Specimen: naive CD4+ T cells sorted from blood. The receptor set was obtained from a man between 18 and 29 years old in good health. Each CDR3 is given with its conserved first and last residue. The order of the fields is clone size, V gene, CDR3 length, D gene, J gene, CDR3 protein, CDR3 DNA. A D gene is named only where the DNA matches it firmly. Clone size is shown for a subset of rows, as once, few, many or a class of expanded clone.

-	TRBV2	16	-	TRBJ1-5	CASSGAGVAGNQPQHF	TGTGCCAGCAGTGGGGCAGGGGTGGCAGGCAATCAGCCCCAGCATTTT
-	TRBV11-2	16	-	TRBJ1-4	CASSPPTRAQQAKLFF	TGTGCCAGCAGCCCGCCCACCCGGGCACAACAGGCAAAACTGTTTTTT
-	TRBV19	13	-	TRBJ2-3	CASSISLENTQYF	TGTGCCAGTAGTATATCTCTGGAGAATACGCAGTATTTT
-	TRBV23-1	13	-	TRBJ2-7	CASNPRTSYEQYF	TGCGCCAGCAACCCCAGAACCAGCTACGAGCAGTACTTC
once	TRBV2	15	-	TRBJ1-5	CASSGISGGNQPQHF	TGTGCCAGCAGTGGAATCTCGGGGGGCAATCAGCCCCAGCATTTT
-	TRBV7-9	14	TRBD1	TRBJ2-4	CASSPRTGLNIQYF	TGTGCCAGCAGCCCCCGGACAGGCCTAAACATTCAGTACTTC
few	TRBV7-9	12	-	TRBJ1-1	CAGGLMNTEAFF	TGTGCCGGGGGGCTGATGAACACTGAAGCTTTCTTT
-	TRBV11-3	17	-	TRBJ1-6	CASSLSIWGADNSPLHF	TGTGCCAGCAGCTTATCGATTTGGGGCGCCGATAATTCACCCCTCCACTTT
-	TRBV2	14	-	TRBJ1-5	CASRRYFSNQPQHF	TGTGCCAGCAGAAGATACTTTAGCAATCAGCCCCAGCATTTT
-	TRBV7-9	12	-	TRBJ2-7	CASSLGTFLQYF	TGTGCCAGCAGCTTAGGGACGTTTTTACAGTACTTC
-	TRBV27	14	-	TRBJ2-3	CASSLSRTTDTQYF	TGTGCCAGCAGTTTATCGCGCACCACAGATACGCAGTATTTT
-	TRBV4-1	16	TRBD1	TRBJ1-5	CASSQLTQGLAQPQHF	TGCGCCAGCAGCCAATTGACACAGGGGCTGGCTCAGCCCCAGCATTTT
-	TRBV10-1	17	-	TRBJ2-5	CASSEGGTVGTWETQYF	TGCGCCAGCAGTGAGGGGGGGACGGTCGGTACCTGGGAGACCCAGTACTTC
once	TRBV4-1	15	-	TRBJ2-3	CASRHLMDVTDTQYF	TGCGCCAGCAGACATCTCATGGATGTCACAGATACGCAGTATTTT
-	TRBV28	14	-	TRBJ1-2	CASSDGSLTYGYTF	TGTGCCAGCAGTGACGGCTCTCTTACCTATGGCTACACCTTC
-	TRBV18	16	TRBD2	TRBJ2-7	CASSPGLAELSYEQYF	TGTGCCAGCTCACCGGGACTAGCGGAACTCTCCTACGAGCAGTACTTC
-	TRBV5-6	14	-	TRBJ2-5	CASSPLGSQETQYF	TGTGCCAGCAGCCCGCTGGGCTCCCAAGAGACCCAGTACTTC
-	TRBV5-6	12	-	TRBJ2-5	CASSSFRETQYF	TGTGCCAGCAGCTCTTTCCGAGAGACCCAGTACTTC
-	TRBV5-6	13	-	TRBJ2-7	CASSLGGTYEQYF	TGTGCCAGCAGCTTGGGAGGGACCTACGAGCAGTACTTC
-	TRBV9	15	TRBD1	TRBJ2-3	CASSAGTGGPDTQYF	TGTGCCAGCAGCGCCGGGACAGGGGGCCCAGATACGCAGTATTTT
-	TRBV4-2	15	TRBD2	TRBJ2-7	CASSRTGGQSYEQYF	TGTGCCAGCAGCCGAACGGGGGGGCAATCCTACGAGCAGTACTTC
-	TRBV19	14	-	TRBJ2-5	CASSQGKVGETQYF	TGTGCCAGTAGTCAGGGTAAAGTAGGAGAGACCCAGTACTTC
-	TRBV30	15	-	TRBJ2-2	CAWSVRRGGTGELFF	TGTGCCTGGAGTGTACGCAGGGGCGGCACCGGGGAGCTGTTTTTT
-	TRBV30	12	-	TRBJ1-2	CAWSAGAGGYTF	TGTGCCTGGAGTGCAGGGGCGGGTGGCTACACCTTC
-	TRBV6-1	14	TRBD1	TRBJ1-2	CASGSGTVNRGYTF	TGTGCCAGCGGTTCAGGGACAGTTAATCGGGGCTACACCTTC
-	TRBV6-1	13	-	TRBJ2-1	CASSISGVNEQFF	TGTGCCAGCAGTATTAGCGGAGTCAATGAGCAGTTCTTC
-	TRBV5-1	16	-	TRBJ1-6	CASSLLGAGYRSPLHF	TGCGCCAGCAGCTTGTTAGGAGCTGGGTATCGGTCACCCCTCCACTTT
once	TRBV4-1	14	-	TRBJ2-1	CASSRQEVYNEQFF	TGCGCCAGCAGCCGACAGGAAGTGTACAATGAGCAGTTCTTC